These 25 T cell receptor beta chains came from one sample sequenced in a study of T cells in Graves' hyperthyroidism and ophthalmopathy (dated by TCRdb to between 2018 and 2021). The library was made by multiplex PCR. The data were produced on an Illumina HiSeq 2000. The TCR beta CDR3 regions were amplified from RNA transcripts. The TCR CDR3 was subjected to a first round of RT-PCR using the HTBI primer set and the Qiagen OneStep RT-PCR kit. In TCRdb, the public reads were trimmed at Q25 with fastp and aligned with MiXCR, with productive beta chains retained. CDR3 protein sequences are deduplicated, and each keeps its most common genes and DNA. A total of 300,000 or so distinct CDR3 sequences appear in this sample, 18% of them only once. The biggest ten clones account for 49% of the sample. The specimen sequenced was blood. Receptors were obtained from a woman between 50 and 59 years old with Graves' hyperthyroidism.

This clonotype turned up a few times. The chain couples TRBV5-6 to TRBJ2-1; 8 nucleotides line up with TRBD2. The length of the CDR3 is 16 residues. CDR1 and CDR2 (germline): SGHDT, YYEEEE. V gave up 3 bases and J gave up 10 bases; unmatched junction bases: 15. CDR3 DNA sequence: TGTGCCAGCAGCTCCTCGTGGAGCGGGGGCCAACCAGAGCAGTTCTTC. Translating gives CASSSSWSGGQPEQFF.

In this sample, this clonotype turned up many times. The V gene is TRBV28, the J gene TRBJ1-5, with no clear D. Trimming stripped 10 bases from V and 0 bases from J, with 19 bases between. Germline lookup yields CDR1 MDHEN and CDR2 SYDVKM. This CDR3 comprises 16 residues. The chain's CDR3 is CATTRWSRISNQPQHF. CDR3 coding DNA: TGTGCCACAACCCGGTGGTCCAGAATTAGCAATCAGCCCCAGCATTTT.

This clonotype was observed a handful of times. V gene TRBV18 combines with J gene TRBJ1-2; 8 bases map to TRBD1. The J segment lost 7 bases and the V segment lost 3 bases, leaving 16 bases of the junction unmatched. The CDR3 spans 17 residues. Germline CDR1 and CDR2: KGHSH and LQKENI. The CDR3 loop reads CASSPRRPGQGFTGYTF. CDR3 sequence (DNA): TGTGCCAGCTCACCGCGTCGGCCCGGACAGGGCTTTACTGGCTACACCTTC.

This rearrangement joins TRBV6-1 to TRBJ1-5, with 7 bases identical to TRBD1. This CDR3 contains 13 residues. Germline lookup yields CDR1 MNHNS and CDR2 SASEGT. V was clipped by 7 bases and J by 5 bases; unmatched bases: 5. The CDR3 region has the DNA TGTGCCAGCACCCACACAGGGGATCAGCCCCAGCATTTT. Encoded protein: CASTHTGDQPQHF.

This clonotype was picked up many times. The J gene is TRBJ1-2, the V gene TRBV30; 11 positions agree with TRBD1. The trim removed 1 base at V and 5 bases at J, leaving 9 bases unmatched. Germline CDR1 is GTSNPN and CDR2 is SVGIG (reference sequence). The CDR3 is made up of 16 amino acids. This CDR3 is CAWSAQDRGLSYGYTF. The DNA of the CDR3 is TGTGCCTGGAGTGCACAGGACAGGGGGCTTTCGTATGGCTACACCTTC.

V gene TRBV9 combines with J gene TRBJ2-1, with 10 bases identical to TRBD2. The ends lost 0 bases at V and 6 bases at J; junction bases unmatched: 6. The CDR3 length is 16 residues. Germline CDR1 reads SGDLS; CDR2 reads YYNGEE. The CDR3: CASSVDPSGGINEQFF. In nucleotides, the CDR3 is TGTGCCAGCAGCGTAGATCCTAGCGGGGGAATCAATGAGCAGTTCTTC.

With regard to this clonotype: Possible read error: a much larger clone is one base away. This chain uses TRBV3-1 with TRBJ2-7; D is undetermined. The CDR3 has 15 residues. The ends were cut back, 1 base at V and 6 bases at J, with 16 bases in the middle. Germline loops: CDR1 LGHDT, CDR2 YNNKEL (reference sequence). CDR3 bases: TGTGCCAGCAGCCAAGGTACCGCAGGTGGGCGCGAGCAGTACTTC. It translates to CASSQGTAGGREQYF.

This clonotype was seen at least ten times. The chain joins TRBV10-2 to TRBJ2-5; D possibly corresponds to TRBD2 (5 bases). This CDR3 spans 14 amino acids. The germline V gene has CDR1 WSHSY and CDR2 SAAADI. The V end lost 6 bases, the J end lost 5 bases, and 16 bases lay between the germline ends. The CDR3 here is CASRTGRERETQYF. The CDR3 nucleotides read TGCGCCAGCAGGACTGGACGGGAACGGGAGACCCAGTACTTC.

The chain uses TRBV7-2 and TRBJ2-7; D might be TRBD2 (6 bases). The CDR3 covers 14 residues. The germline gives CDR1 SGHTA, CDR2 FQGNSA. Between the trimmed V and J ends, which lost 5 bases and 2 bases, there was a span of 13 bases. The CDR3 sequence is CASSRAGPAYEQYF. The CDR3 DNA reads as TGTGCCAGCAGCCGAGCGGGTCCTGCCTACGAGCAGTACTTC.

This clonotype appeared many times. V usage is TRBV5-1 and J usage is TRBJ1-4; D uncertain. This CDR3 is 14 amino acids long. The V gene lost 4 bases and the J gene lost 8 bases, with 15 bases spanning the gap. The germline CDR1 and CDR2 sequences are SGHRS and YFSETQ. The CDR3: CASSPSGEAEKLFF. In DNA form, the CDR3 reads TGCGCCAGCAGCCCCTCCGGCGAGGCCGAAAAACTGTTTTTT.

This clonotype came up a few times. This chain links TRBV9 with TRBJ1-5, with unresolved D. This CDR3 is 15 amino acids long. Trimming cost V 4 bases and J 0 bases, with 11 bases left between them. CDR1 is SGDLS, CDR2 YYNGEE, per germline. In nucleotides, the CDR3 is TGTGCCAGCAGCCCCGGGCTGGATAGCAATCAGCCCCAGCATTTT. It codes for CASSPGLDSNQPQHF.

In its sample, this clonotype was seen a few times. The chain employs TRBV28 and TRBJ1-5; D is ambiguous. V lost 1 base and J 5 bases, leaving 12 bases between the germline ends. The germline gives CDR1 MDHEN, CDR2 SYDVKM. The CDR3 contains 15 residues. The CDR3 sequence is CASSLSEVAYQPQHF. CDR3 nucleotide sequence: TGTGCCAGCAGTTTATCTGAGGTGGCATATCAGCCCCAGCATTTT.

The chain employs TRBV2 and TRBJ2-2; tentative D call: TRBD2 (7 bases). The germline gives CDR1 SNHLY, CDR2 FYNNEI. Trimming left V 6 bases short and J 4 bases short, with 15 bases between. The CDR3 contains 15 residues. For the CDR3, the DNA is TGTGCCAGCAGGAGGGGGGGGAGCAGCACCGGGGAGCTGTTTTTT. The encoded protein is CASRRGGSSTGELFF.

This clonotype was recorded many times. The rearrangement uses TRBV20-1 and TRBJ2-2; 7 bases are shared with TRBD2. The CDR3 consists of 14 residues. V was pared by 4 bases and J by 1 base, with 3 bases of the junction left unmatched. Germline loops: CDR1 DFQATT, CDR2 SNEGSKA (reference sequence). The CDR3 sequence: CSAMTSLNTGELFF. The CDR3 DNA reads as TGCAGTGCTATGACTAGCCTGAACACCGGGGAGCTGTTTTTT.

The chain employs TRBV5-4 and TRBJ2-7; TRBD1 matches at 7 bases. This CDR3 comprises 13 residues. J was trimmed by 4 bases and V by 4 bases; bases with no gene match: 5. Germline CDR1 and CDR2: SGHNT and YYREEE (reference sequence). CDR3 bases: TGTGCCAGCAGCCACGACAGGGAATACGAGCAGTACGTC. Protein sequence: CASSHDREYEQYV.

This clonotype appeared a few times. The chain links TRBV6-2 or TRBV6-3 to TRBJ2-7; TRBD2 matches at 8 bases. Germline values: CDR1 MNHEY, CDR2 SVGEGT. Germline trimming cut 6 bases from V and 6 bases from J; bases unmatched to any gene: 7. The CDR3 runs 13 residues. CDR3 DNA: TGTGCCAGCAGCAACGGGGGGGTGGCCGAGCAGTACGTC. This translates into CASSNGGVAEQYV.

This clonotype was observed at least ten times. This sequence joins TRBV6-5 and TRBJ1-4; 9 bases map to TRBD1. The CDR3 length is 14 residues. Unmatched junction bases numbered 6, after V lost 5 bases and J lost 8 bases. The germline V gene has CDR1 MNHEY and CDR2 SVGAGI. In DNA, the CDR3 is TGTGCCAGCAGTACATCGACAGGGGGGGAAAAACTGTTTTTT. Its protein is CASSTSTGGEKLFF.

This sequence joins TRBV28 and TRBJ1-5; D perhaps matches TRBD1 (5 bases). The CDR3 has 14 amino acids. Trimming pared 4 bases from V and 6 bases from J, leaving 13 bases between. Germline CDR1 reads MDHEN; CDR2 reads SYDVKM. The CDR3 DNA sequence: TGTGCCAGCAGTTCCCGTCTGGGGGGTCAGCCCCAGCATTTT. This codes for CASSSRLGGQPQHF.

This clonotype was counted at least ten times. This chain links TRBV2 with TRBJ1-1; D might be TRBD1 (5 bases). Germline V gene sequence: CDR1 SNHLY, CDR2 FYNNEI. The V gene lost 8 bases and the J gene lost 6 bases, with 16 bases spanning the gap. The CDR3 spans 13 residues. The CDR3 here is CASGGDPAPEAFF. CDR3 in DNA: TGTGCCAGCGGGGGGGACCCTGCCCCTGAAGCTTTCTTT.

This clonotype occurred many times. This chain links TRBV7-9 with TRBJ2-7, with D uncertain. CDR1 and CDR2 (germline): SEHNR, FQNEAQ (reference sequence). The length of the CDR3 is 11 residues. The germline V and J ends were trimmed by 0 bases and 7 bases, with 4 bases remaining between them. CDR3 in amino acids: CASSLAWEQYF. CDR3 DNA: TGTGCCAGCAGCTTAGCGTGGGAGCAGTACTTC.

Ten or more counts support this clonotype. The V gene is TRBV7-8, the J gene TRBJ2-5; the D gene is possibly TRBD2 (5 bases). V lost 3 bases, J lost 5 bases, and 10 bases lay in between. Germline values: CDR1 SGHVS, CDR2 FQNEAQ. This CDR3 region has 13 residues. CDR3 sequence: CASSFGSEETQYF. In nucleotides, the CDR3 is TGTGCCAGCAGCTTCGGTAGCGAGGAGACCCAGTACTTC. Full variable domain (rest looked up from reference TRBV7-8 and TRBJ2-5): GAGVSQSPRYKVAKRGQDVALRCDPISGHVSLFWYQQALGQGPEFLTYFQNEAQLDKSGLPSDRFFAERPEGSVSTLKIQRTQQEDSAVYLCASSFGSEETQYFGPGTRLLVL.

This clonotype was detected only a few times. The chain joins TRBV4-1 to TRBJ1-6; possibly TRBD1 for D (6 bases). V lost 3 bases to trimming and J lost 14 bases, with 23 bases between them. CDR1 and CDR2 (germline): MGHRA, YSYEKL. The CDR3 runs 16 residues. The DNA for the CDR3 is TGCGCCAGCAGCCAGGCCCTCGCACAGGGAAGAGGGACCCTCCACTTT. Amino acids: CASSQALAQGRGTLHF.

This clonotype was picked up many times. The gene calls are TRBV2 and TRBJ1-5, with D hard to call. CDR1 is SNHLY and CDR2 is FYNNEI in the germline V gene. CDR3 length equals 19 residues. V was pared by 3 bases and J by 0 bases, with 21 bases between. The CDR3 DNA is TGTGCCAGCAGTGAGGTAATAGGGTTCCAGTCACATAGCAATCAGCCCCAGCATTTT. Its protein is CASSEVIGFQSHSNQPQHF. Using reference TRBV2 and TRBJ1-5 for the parts outside the CDR3, the full variable domain is EPEVTQTPSHQVTQMGQEVILRCVPISNHLYFYWYRQILGQKVEFLVSFYNNEISEKSEIFDDQFSVERPDGSNFTLKIRSTKLEDSAMYFCASSEVIGFQSHSNQPQHFGDGTRLSIL.

This clonotype was observed a few times. This sequence joins TRBV2 and TRBJ1-2; 7 nucleotides line up with TRBD1. The CDR3 length is 17 residues. Germline assignment: CDR1 SNHLY and CDR2 FYNNEI. The trim removed 0 bases at V and 5 bases at J, leaving 12 bases unmatched. The CDR3 DNA sequence: TGTGCCAGCAGTGAAGCGCGTCATGGACAGGAACCTTATGGCTACACCTTC. Residues: CASSEARHGQEPYGYTF.

This clonotype was detected only once. A much larger clone is a single base away; this may be a read error. The chain couples TRBV2 to TRBJ2-5; TRBD2 matches 13 bases. This CDR3 has 16 residues. Germline CDR1 and CDR2: SNHLY and FYNNEI. Trimming removed 6 bases from V and 5 bases from J; junction bases left unmatched: 9. CDR3 sequence: CASRTRTSGGCETQYF. As DNA, the CDR3 is TGTGCCAGCAGGACCCGGACTAGCGGGGGCTGCGAGACCCAGTACTTC.